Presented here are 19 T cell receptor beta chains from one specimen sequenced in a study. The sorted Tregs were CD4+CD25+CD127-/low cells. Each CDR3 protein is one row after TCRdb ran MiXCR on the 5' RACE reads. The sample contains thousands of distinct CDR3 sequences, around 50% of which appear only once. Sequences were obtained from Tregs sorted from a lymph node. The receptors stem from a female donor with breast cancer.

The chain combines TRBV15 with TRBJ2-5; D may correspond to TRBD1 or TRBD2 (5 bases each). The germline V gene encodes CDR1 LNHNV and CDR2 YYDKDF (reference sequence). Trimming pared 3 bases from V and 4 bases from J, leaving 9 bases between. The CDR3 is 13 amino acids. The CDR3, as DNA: TGTGCCACCAGCAGTGGGACGGGAGAGACCCAGTACTTC. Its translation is CATSSGTGETQYF.

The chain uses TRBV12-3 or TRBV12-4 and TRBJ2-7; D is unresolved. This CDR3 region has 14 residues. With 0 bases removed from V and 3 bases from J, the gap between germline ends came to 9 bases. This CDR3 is CASSLAVGSYEQYF. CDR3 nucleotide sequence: TGTGCCAGCAGTTTAGCGGTCGGAAGCTACGAGCAGTACTTC.

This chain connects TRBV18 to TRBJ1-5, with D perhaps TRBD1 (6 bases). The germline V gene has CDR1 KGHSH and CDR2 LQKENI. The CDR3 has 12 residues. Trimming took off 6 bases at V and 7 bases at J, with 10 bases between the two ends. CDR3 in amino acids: CASSPGGQPQHF. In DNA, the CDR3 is TGTGCCAGCTCCCCGGGGGGCCAGCCCCAGCATTTT.

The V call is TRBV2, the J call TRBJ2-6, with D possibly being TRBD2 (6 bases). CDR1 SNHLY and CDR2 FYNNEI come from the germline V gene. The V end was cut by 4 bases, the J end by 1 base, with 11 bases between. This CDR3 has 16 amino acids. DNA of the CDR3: TGTGCCAGCAGTGTTGGTGGGGGGTCTGGGGCCAACGTCCTGACTTTC. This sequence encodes CASSVGGGSGANVLTF.

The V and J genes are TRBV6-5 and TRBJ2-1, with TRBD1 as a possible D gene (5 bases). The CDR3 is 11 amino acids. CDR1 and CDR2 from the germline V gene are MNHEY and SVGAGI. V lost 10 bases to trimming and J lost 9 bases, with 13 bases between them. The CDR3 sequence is CATKVGAEQFF. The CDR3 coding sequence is TGTGCCACCAAGGTAGGGGCTGAGCAGTTCTTC.

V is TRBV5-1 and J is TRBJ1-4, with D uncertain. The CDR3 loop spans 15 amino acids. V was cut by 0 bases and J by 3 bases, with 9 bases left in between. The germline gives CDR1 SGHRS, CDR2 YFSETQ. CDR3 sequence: CASSLGGSSNEKLFF. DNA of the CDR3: TGCGCCAGCAGCTTGGGAGGAAGTTCTAATGAAAAACTGTTTTTT.

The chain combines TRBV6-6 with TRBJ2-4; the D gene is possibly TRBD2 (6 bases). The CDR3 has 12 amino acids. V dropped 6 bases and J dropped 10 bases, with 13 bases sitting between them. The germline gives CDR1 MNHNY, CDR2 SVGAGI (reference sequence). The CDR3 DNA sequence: TGTGCCAGCAGCCTGGGACTTTGGATTCAGTACTTC. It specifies CASSLGLWIQYF.

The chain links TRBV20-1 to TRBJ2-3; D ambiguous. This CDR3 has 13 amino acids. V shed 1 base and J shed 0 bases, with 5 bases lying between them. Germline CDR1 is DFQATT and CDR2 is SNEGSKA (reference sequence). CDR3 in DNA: TGCAGTGCTAGAGTAGCCAGCACAGATACGCAGTATTTT. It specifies CSARVASTDTQYF.

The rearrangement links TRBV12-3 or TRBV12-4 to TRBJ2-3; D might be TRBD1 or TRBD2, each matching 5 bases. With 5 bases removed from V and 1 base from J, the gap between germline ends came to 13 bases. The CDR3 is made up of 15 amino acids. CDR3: CASSRDGLGTDTQYF. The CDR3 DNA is TGTGCCAGCAGTCGGGACGGGTTGGGCACAGATACGCAGTATTTT.

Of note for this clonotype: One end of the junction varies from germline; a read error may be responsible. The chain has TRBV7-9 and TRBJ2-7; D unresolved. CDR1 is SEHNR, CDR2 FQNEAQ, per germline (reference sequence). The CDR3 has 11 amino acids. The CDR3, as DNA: TGTGCAAGCAGCTCCTATTACGAGCAGTACTTC. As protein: CASSSYYEQYF.

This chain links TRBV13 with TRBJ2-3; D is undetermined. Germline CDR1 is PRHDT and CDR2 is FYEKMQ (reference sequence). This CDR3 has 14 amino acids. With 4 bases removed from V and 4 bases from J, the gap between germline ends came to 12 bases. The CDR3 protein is CASSSSLGPDTQYF. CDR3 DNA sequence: TGTGCCAGCAGCTCGTCCCTTGGGCCAGATACGCAGTATTTT.

The CDR3 coding sequence is TGCGCCAGCAGTTACAGACAAGCCGACAATGAGCAGTTCTTC. The encoded protein is CASSYRQADNEQFF. This chain uses TRBV4-3 with TRBJ2-1; D remains ambiguous. Germline values: CDR1 LGHNA, CDR2 YSLEER. Between the trimmed V and J ends, which lost 6 bases and 5 bases, there was a span of 14 bases. The CDR3 is 14 residues long.

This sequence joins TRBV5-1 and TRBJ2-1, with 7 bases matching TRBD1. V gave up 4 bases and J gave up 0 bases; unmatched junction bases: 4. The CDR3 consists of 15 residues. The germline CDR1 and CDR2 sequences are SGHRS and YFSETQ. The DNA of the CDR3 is TGCGCCAGCAGCATAGGGGGCCCCTCCTACAATGAGCAGTTCTTC. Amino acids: CASSIGGPSYNEQFF.

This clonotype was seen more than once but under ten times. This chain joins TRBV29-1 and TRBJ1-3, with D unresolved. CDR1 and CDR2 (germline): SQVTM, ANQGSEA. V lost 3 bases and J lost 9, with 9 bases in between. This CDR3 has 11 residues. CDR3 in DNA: TGCAGCGTTGATGTCAAGGGCACCATATATTTT. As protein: CSVDVKGTIYF.

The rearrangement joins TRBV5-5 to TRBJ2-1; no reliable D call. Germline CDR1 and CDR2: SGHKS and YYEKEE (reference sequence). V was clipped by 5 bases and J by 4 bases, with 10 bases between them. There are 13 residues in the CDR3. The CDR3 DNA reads TGTGCCAGCAGTCCCACAAGGTACAATGAGCAGTTCTTC. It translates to CASSPTRYNEQFF.

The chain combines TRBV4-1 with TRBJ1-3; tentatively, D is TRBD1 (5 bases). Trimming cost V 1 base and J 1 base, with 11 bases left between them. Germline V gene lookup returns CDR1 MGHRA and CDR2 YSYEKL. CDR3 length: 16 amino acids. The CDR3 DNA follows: TGCGCCAGCAGCCAAGTGGAGGGGAAATCTGGAAACACCATATATTTT. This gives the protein CASSQVEGKSGNTIYF.

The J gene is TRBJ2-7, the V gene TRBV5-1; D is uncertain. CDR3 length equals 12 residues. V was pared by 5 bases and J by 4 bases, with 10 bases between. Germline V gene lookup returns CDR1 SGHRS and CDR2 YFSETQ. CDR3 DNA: TGCGCCAGCAGGAATATCCCTTACGAGCAGTACTTC. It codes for CASRNIPYEQYF.

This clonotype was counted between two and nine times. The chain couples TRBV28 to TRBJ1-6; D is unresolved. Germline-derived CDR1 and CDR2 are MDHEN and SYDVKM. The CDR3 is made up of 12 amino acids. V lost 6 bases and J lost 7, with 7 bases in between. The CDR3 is CASRFPNSPLHF. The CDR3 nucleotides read TGTGCCAGCAGATTCCCAAATTCACCCCTCCACTTT.

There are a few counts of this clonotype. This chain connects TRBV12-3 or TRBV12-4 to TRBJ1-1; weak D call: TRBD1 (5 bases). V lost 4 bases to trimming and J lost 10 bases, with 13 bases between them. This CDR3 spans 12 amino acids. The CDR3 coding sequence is TGTGCCAGCAGTTGGGGGGGAAGTAGAGCTTTCTTT. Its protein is CASSWGGSRAFF.